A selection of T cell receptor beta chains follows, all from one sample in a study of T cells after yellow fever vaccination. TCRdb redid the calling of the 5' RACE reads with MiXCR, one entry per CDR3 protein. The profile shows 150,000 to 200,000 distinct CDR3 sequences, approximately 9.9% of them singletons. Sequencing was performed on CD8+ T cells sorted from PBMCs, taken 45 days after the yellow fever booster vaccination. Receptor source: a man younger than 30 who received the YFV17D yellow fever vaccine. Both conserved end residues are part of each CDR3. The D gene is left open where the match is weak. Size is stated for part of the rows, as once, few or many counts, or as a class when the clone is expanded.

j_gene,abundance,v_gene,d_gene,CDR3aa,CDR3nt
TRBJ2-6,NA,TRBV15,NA,CATSSWGGANVLTF,TGTGCCACCAGCAGTTGGGGAGGGGCCAACGTCCTGACTTTC
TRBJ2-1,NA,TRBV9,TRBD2,CASSVFERGAHNEQFF,TGTGCCAGCAGCGTGTTCGAGCGGGGGGCCCACAATGAGCAGTTCTTC
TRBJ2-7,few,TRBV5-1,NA,CASSLIGDNEQYF,TGCGCCAGCAGCTTGATAGGGGATAACGAGCAGTACTTC
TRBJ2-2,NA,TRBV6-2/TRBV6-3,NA,CASSWRGQLTLGGELFF,TGTGCCAGCAGTTGGCGGGGGCAACTCACCTTGGGCGGGGAGCTGTTTTTT
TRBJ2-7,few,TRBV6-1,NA,CASNQQGWTPYEQYF,TGTGCCAGCAATCAACAGGGTTGGACCCCCTACGAGCAGTACTTC
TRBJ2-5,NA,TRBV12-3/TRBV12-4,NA,CASSPLGAETQYF,TGTGCCAGCAGTCCTTTGGGGGCAGAGACCCAGTACTTC
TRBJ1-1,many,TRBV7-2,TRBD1,CASERKTGAHLNTEAFF,TGTGCCAGCGAAAGGAAGACAGGGGCCCACCTTAACACTGAAGCTTTCTTT
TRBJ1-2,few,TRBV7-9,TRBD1,CASSLAYRGPLDGYTF,TGTGCCAGCAGCTTAGCCTACAGGGGCCCGCTGGATGGCTACACCTTC
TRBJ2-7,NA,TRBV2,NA,CARYQGGEQYF,TGTGCCAGGTACCAGGGAGGCGAGCAGTACTTC
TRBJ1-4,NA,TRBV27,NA,CASSPRWRANEKLFF,TGTGCCAGCAGTCCGCGGTGGCGGGCTAATGAAAAACTGTTTTTT
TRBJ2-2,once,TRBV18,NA,CASSLGAGGENTGELFF,TGTGCCAGCTCACTCGGGGCGGGCGGTGAGAACACCGGGGAGCTGTTTTTT
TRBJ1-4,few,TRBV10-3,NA,CAISPENNEKLFF,TGTGCCATCAGTCCGGAAAATAATGAAAAACTGTTTTTT
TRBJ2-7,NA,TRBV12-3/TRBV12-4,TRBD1,CASRPGQAGIYDEQYF,TGTGCCAGCAGGCCCGGACAGGCCGGAATCTACGACGAGCAGTACTTC
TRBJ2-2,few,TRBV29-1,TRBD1,CSVVAGGNTGELFF,TGCAGCGTTGTGGCAGGGGGGAACACCGGGGAGCTGTTTTTT
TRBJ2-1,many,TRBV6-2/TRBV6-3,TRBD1,CASSRDSLNNEQFF,TGTGCCAGCAGCCGGGACAGCCTGAACAATGAGCAGTTCTTC
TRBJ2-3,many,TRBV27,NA,CASSLTGISTDTQYF,TGTGCCAGCAGTTTAACCGGGATTAGCACAGATACGCAGTATTTT
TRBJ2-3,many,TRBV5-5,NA,CASSSLARSDTQYF,TGTGCCAGCAGCTCCTTAGCTCGTTCAGATACGCAGTATTTT
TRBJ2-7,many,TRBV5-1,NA,CASSFGGGNYEQYF,TGCGCCAGCAGCTTTGGAGGGGGCAACTACGAGCAGTACTTC
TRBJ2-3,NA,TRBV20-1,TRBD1,CSAPLDTGVVTDTQYF,TGCAGTGCTCCTCTAGACACAGGGGTGGTTACAGATACGCAGTATTTT
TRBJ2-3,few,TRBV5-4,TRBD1,CASSFSGGTTDTQYF,TGTGCCAGCAGCTTCTCAGGGGGTACCACAGATACGCAGTATTTT
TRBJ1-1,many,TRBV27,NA,CASSPGLLNTEAFF,TGTGCCAGCAGCCCAGGACTGCTGAACACTGAAGCTTTCTTT
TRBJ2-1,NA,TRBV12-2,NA,CASRLAVDPFF,TGTGCAAGTCGCTTAGCGGTAGACCCGTTCTTC
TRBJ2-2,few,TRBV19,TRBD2,CASSIGLAWPGELFF,TGTGCCAGTAGTATAGGACTAGCTTGGCCCGGGGAGCTGTTTTTT
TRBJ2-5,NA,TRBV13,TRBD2,CASGTGLAGDGGETQYF,TGTGCCAGCGGAACTGGACTAGCGGGGGATGGCGGGGAGACCCAGTACTTC
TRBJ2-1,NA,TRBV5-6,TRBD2,CASSLSPGLAGDNEQFF,TGTGCCAGCAGCTTGAGCCCGGGACTAGCGGGCGACAATGAGCAGTTCTTC
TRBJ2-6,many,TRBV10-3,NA,CAISGTRDSGANVLTF,TGTGCCATCAGTGGGACCCGAGACTCTGGGGCCAACGTCCTGACTTTC
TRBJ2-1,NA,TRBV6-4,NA,CASSDQSSYNEQFF,TGTGCCAGCAGTGATCAGAGCTCCTACAATGAGCAGTTCTTC